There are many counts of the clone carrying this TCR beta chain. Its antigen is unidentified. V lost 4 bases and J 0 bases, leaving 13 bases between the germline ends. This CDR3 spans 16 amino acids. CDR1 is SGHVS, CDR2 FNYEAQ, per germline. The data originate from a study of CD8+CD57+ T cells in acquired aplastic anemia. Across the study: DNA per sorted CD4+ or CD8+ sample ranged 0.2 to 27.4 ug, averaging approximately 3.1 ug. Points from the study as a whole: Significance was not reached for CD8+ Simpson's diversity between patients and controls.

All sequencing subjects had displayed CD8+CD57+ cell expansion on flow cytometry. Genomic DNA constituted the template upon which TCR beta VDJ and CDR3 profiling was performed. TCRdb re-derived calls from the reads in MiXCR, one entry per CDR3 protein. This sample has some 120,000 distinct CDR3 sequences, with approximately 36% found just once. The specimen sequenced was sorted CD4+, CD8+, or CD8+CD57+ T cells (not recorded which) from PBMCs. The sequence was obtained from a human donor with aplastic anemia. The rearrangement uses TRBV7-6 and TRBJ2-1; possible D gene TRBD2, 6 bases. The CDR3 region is CASSSGTLSSYNEQFF. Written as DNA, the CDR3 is TGTGCCAGCAGCTCCGGGACTCTTAGCTCCTACAATGAGCAGTTCTTC.